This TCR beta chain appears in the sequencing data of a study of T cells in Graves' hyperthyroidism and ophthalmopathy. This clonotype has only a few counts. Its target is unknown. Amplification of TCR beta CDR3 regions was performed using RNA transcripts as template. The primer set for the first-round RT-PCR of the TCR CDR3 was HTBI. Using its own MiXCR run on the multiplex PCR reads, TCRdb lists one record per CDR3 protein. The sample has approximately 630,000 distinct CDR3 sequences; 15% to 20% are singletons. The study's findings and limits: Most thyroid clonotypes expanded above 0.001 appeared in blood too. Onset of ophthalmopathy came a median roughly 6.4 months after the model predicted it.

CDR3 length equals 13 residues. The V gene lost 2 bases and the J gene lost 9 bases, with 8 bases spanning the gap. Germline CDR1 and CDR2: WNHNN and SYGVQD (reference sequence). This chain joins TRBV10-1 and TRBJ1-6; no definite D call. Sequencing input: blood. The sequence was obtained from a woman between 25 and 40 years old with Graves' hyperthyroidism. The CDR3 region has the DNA TGCGCCAGCAGTGAGATGCGGCGTTCACCCCTCCACTTT. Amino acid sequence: CASSEMRRSPLHF.